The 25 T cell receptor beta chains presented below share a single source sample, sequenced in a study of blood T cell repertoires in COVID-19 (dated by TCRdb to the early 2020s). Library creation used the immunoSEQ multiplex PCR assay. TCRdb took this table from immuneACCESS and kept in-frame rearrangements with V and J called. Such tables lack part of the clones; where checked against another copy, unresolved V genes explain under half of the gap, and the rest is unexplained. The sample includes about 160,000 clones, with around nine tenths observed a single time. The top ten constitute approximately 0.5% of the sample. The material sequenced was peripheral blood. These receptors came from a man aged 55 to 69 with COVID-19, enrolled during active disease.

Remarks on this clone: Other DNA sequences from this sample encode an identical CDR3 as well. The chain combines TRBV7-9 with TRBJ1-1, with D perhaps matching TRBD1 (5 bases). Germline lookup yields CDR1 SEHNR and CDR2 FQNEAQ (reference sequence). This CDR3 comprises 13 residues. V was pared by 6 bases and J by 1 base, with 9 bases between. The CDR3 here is CASSRQQNTEAFF. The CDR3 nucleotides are TGTGCCAGCAGTAGACAGCAGAACACTGAAGCTTTCTTT. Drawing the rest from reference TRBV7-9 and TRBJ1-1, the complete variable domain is DTGVSQNPRHKITKRGQNVTFRCDPISEHNRLYWYRQTLGQGPEFLTYFQNEAQLEKSRLLSDRFSAERPKGSFSTLEIQRTEQGDSAMYLCASSRQQNTEAFFGQGTRLTVV.

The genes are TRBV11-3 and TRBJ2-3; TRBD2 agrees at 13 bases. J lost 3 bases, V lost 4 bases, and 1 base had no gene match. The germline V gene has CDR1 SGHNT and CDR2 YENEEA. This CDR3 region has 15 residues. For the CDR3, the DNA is TGTGCCAGCAGCTCGACTAGCGGGAGGACAGATACGCAGTATTTT. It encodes CASSSTSGRTDTQYF. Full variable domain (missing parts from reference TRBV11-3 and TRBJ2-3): EAGVVQSPRYKIIEKKQPVAFWCNPISGHNTLYWYLQNLGQGPELLIRYENEEAVDDSQLPKDRFSAERLKGVDSTLKIQPAELGDSAVYLCASSSTSGRTDTQYFGPGTRLTVL.

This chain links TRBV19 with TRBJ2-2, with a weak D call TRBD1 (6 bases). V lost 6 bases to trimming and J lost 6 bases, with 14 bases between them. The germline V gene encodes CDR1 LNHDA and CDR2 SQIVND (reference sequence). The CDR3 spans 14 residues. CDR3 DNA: TGTGCCAGTAGCAAAGGACAGATCGCCGGGGAGCTGTTTTTT. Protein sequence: CASSKGQIAGELFF.

CDR3 in DNA: TGTGCCAGCAGTTACGAGAGAGGCAGGGGCCACGAGCAGTACTTC. Protein sequence: CASSYERGRGHEQYF. This chain connects TRBV6-5 to TRBJ2-7; D is perhaps TRBD1 (6 bases). Trimming removed 2 bases at V and 5 bases at J, with 16 bases between. Per the germline V gene, CDR1 is MNHEY and CDR2 is SVGAGI. The CDR3 has 15 amino acids.

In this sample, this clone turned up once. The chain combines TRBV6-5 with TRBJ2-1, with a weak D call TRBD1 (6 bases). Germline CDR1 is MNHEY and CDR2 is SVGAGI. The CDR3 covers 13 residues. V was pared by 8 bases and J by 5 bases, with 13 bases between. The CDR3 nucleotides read TGTGCCAGCTCCCTGGGGGCCAACAATGAGCAGTTCTTC. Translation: CASSLGANNEQFF.

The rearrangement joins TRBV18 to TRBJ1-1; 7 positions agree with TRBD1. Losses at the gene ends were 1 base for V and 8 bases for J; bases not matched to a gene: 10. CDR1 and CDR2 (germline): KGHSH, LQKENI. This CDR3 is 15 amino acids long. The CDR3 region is CASSPRQGAGKEAFF. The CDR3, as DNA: TGTGCCAGCTCACCACGACAGGGCGCCGGAAAAGAAGCTTTCTTT. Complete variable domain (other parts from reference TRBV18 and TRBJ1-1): NAGVMQNPRHLVRRRGQEARLRCSPMKGHSHVYWYRQLPEEGLKFMVYLQKENIIDESGMPKERFSAEFPKEGPSILRIQQVVRGDSAAYFCASSPRQGAGKEAFFGQGTRLTVV.

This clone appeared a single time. The CDR3 spells CASSLQLAGAGDTQYF. In DNA form, the CDR3 reads TGTGCCAGCAGCTTACAACTAGCGGGAGCGGGGGATACGCAGTATTTT. The chain is built from TRBV11-3 and TRBJ2-3; 11 bases map to TRBD2. The CDR3 contains 16 residues. Germline V lookup: CDR1 SGHNT, CDR2 YENEEA. With 2 bases clipped from V and 6 bases from J, the junction kept 7 bases outside the gene matches.

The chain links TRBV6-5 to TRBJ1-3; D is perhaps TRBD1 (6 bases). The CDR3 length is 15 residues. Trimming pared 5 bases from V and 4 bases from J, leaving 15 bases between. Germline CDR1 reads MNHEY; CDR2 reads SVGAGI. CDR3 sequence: CASSRSGATGNTIYF. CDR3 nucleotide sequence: TGTGCCAGCAGTCGTTCAGGGGCGACGGGAAACACCATATATTTT.

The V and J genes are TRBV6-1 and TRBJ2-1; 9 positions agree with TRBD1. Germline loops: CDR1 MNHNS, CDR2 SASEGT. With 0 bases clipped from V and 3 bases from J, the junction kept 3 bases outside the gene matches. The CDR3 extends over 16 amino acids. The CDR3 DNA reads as TGTGCCAGCAGTGAAGCGGGGACAGGGTTCTACAATGAGCAGTTCTTC. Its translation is CASSEAGTGFYNEQFF.

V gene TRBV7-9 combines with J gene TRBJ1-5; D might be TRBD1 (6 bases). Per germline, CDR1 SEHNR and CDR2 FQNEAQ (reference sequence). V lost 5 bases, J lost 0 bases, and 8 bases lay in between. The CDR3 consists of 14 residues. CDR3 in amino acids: CASSRDNSNQPQHF. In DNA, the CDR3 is TGTGCCAGCAGCCGGGACAATAGCAATCAGCCCCAGCATTTT.

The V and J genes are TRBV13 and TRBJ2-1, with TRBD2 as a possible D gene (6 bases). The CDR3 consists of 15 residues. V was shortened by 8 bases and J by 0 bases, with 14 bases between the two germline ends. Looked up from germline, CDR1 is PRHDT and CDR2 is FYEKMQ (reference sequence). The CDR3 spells CASATSPSSYNEQFF. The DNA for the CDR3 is TGTGCCAGCGCAACTAGCCCGAGCTCCTACAATGAGCAGTTCTTC.

In DNA, the CDR3 is TGTGCCAGCAGCTTAGCATTCGTGGCAGGGAATGGCTACACCTTC. Translated, it gives CASSLAFVAGNGYTF. The V gene is TRBV11-2, the J gene TRBJ1-2; possible D gene TRBD1, 5 bases. Germline V lookup: CDR1 SGHAT, CDR2 FQNNGV. The length of the CDR3 is 15 residues. Trimming took off 1 base at V and 6 bases at J, with 15 bases between the two ends.

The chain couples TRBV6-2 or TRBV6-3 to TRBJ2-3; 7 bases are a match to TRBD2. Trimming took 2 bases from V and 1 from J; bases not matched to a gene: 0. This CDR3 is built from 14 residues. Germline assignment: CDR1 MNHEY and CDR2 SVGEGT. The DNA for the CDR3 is TGTGCCAGCAGTTACGGGGGGGGCACAGATACGCAGTATTTT. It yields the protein CASSYGGGTDTQYF.

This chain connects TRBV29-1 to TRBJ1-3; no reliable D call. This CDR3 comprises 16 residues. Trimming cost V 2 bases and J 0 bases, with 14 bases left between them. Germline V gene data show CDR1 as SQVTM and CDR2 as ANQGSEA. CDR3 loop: CSVEPQALNSGNTIYF. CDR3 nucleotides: TGCAGCGTTGAACCTCAGGCTCTCAACTCTGGAAACACCATATATTTT.

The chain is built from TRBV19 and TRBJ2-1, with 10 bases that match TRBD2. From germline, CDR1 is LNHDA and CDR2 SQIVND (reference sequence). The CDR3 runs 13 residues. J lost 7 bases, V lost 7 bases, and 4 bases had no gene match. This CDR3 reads CASTSGGGNEQFF. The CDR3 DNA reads TGTGCCAGTACTAGCGGGGGAGGGAATGAGCAGTTCTTC.

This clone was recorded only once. This chain's CDR3 is CASSSRDRGRETQYF. The CDR3 region has the DNA TGTGCCAGCAGTTCGAGGGACAGGGGTAGGGAGACCCAGTACTTC. The rearrangement uses TRBV6-5 and TRBJ2-5, with TRBD1 identical over 10 bases. Trimming took 4 bases from V and 5 from J; bases not matched to a gene: 7. CDR3 length equals 15 residues. CDR1 is MNHEY and CDR2 is SVGAGI in the germline V gene.

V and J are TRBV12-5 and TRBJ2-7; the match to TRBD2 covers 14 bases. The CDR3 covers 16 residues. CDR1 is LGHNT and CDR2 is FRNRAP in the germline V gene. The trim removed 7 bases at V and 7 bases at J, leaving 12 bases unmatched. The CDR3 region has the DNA TGTGCTAGTGTTCCCGAACCGGGACTAGCGGGAGTAGAGCAGTACTTC. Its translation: CASVPEPGLAGVEQYF. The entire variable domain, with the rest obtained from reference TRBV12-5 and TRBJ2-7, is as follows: DARVTQTPRHKVTEMGQEVTMRCQPILGHNTVFWYRQTMMQGLELLAYFRNRAPLDDSGMPKDRFSAEMPDATLATLKIQPSEPRDSAVYFCASVPEPGLAGVEQYFGPGTRLTVT.

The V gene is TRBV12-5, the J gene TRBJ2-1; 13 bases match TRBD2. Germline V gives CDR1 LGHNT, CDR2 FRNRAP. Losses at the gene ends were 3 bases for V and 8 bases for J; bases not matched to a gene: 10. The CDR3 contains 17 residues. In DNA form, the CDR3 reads TGTGCTAGTGGTTTCGCCGGACTAGCGGGAGTTCGTTATGAGCAGTTCTTC. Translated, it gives CASGFAGLAGVRYEQFF.

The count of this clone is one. CDR3 sequence: CASSMGDRTATNYGYTF. Written as DNA, the CDR3 is TGTGCCAGTAGTATGGGAGACAGGACAGCTACTAACTATGGCTACACCTTC. The chain recombines TRBV19 with TRBJ1-2; D may be TRBD1 (6 bases). From germline, CDR1 is LNHDA and CDR2 SQIVND (reference sequence). Trimming took 3 bases from V and 0 from J, leaving 17 bases between them. CDR3 size: 17 residues.

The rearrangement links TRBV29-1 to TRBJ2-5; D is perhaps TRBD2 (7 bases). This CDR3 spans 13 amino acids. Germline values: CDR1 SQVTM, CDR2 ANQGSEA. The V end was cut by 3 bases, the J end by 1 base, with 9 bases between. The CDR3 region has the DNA TGCAGCGTTGATGGGGGGGCCCAAGAGACCCAGTACTTC. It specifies CSVDGGAQETQYF.

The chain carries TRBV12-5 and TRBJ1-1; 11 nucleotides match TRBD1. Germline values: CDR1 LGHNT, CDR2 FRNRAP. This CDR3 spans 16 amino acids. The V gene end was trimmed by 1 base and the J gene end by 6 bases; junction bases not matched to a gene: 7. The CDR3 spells CASGLAIGQGAPEAFF. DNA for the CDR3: TGTGCTAGTGGTTTGGCAATTGGACAGGGGGCGCCTGAAGCTTTCTTT.

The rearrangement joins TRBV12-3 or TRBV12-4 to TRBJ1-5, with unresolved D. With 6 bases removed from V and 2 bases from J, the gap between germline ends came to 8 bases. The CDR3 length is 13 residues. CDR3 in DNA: TGTGCCAGCAGCCAGTCCGGCAATCAGCCCCAGCATTTT. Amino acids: CASSQSGNQPQHF.

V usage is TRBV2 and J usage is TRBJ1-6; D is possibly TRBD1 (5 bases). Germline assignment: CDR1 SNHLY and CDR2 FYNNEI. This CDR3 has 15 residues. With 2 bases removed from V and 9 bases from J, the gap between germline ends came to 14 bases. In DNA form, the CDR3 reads TGTGCCAGCAGTGAAATGGAGGGGCAGCTTTCACCCCTCCACTTT. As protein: CASSEMEGQLSPLHF. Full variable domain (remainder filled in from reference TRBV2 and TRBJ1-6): EPEVTQTPSHQVTQMGQEVILRCVPISNHLYFYWYRQILGQKVEFLVSFYNNEISEKSEIFDDQFSVERPDGSNFTLKIRSTKLEDSAMYFCASSEMEGQLSPLHFGNGTRLTVT.

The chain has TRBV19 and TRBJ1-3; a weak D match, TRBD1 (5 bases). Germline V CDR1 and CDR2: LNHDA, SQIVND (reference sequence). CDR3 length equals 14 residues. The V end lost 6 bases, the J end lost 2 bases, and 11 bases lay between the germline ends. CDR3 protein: CASRPGSAGNTIYF. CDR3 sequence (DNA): TGTGCCAGTAGACCAGGGTCAGCTGGAAACACCATATATTTT.

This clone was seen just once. DNA of the CDR3: TGCGCCAGCAGCTTGGGGACCGGGGACAGGGCTTACACCTTC. It translates to CASSLGTGDRAYTF. The chain uses TRBV5-1 and TRBJ1-2; TRBD1 matches 9 bases. With 0 bases clipped from V and 11 bases from J, the junction kept 8 bases outside the gene matches. Germline assignment: CDR1 SGHRS and CDR2 YFSETQ. The CDR3 spans 14 residues.